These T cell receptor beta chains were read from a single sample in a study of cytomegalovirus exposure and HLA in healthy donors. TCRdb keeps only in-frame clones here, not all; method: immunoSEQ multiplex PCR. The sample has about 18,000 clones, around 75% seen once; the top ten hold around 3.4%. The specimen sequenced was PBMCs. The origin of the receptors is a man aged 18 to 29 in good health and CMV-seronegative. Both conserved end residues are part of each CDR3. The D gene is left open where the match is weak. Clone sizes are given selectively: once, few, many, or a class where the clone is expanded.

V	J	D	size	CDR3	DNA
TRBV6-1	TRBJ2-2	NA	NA	CASSESRLTTGELFF	TGTGCCAGCAGTGAGTCCAGGCTAACGACCGGGGAGCTGTTTTTT
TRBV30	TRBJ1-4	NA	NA	CAWSPKSGVSTNEKLFF	TGTGCCTGGAGTCCCAAATCCGGGGTATCAACTAATGAAAAACTGTTTTTT
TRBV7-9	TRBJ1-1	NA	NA	CASSLVPGDTEAFF	TGTGCCAGCAGCTTAGTCCCAGGGGACACTGAAGCTTTCTTT
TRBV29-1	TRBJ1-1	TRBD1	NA	CSVADRGNTEAFF	TGCAGCGTCGCAGACAGGGGGAACACTGAAGCTTTCTTT
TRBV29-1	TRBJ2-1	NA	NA	CSGMSGNEQFF	TGCAGCGGGATGAGCGGCAATGAGCAGTTCTTC
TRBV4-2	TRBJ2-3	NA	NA	CASSPGVTDTQYF	TGTGCCAGCAGTCCCGGGGTCACAGATACGCAGTATTTT
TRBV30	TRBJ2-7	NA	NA	CACTTLTYEQYF	TGTGCCTGTACGACACTGACCTACGAGCAGTACTTC
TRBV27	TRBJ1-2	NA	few	CASSPLPAVEGYTF	TGTGCCAGCAGTCCCCTTCCAGCGGTGGAGGGCTACACCTTC
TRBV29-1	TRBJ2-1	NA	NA	CSVGDETEFF	TGCAGCGTTGGCGATGAAACGGAGTTCTTC
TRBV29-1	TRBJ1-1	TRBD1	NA	CSARTGSNTEAFF	TGCAGCGCCCGGACAGGGTCGAACACTGAAGCTTTCTTT
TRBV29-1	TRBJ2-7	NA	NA	CSVEIRVRGEQYF	TGCAGCGTTGAGATCAGGGTGCGGGGCGAGCAGTACTTC
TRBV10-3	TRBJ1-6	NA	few	CAISESLGRADSPLHF	TGTGCCATCAGTGAGTCGCTCGGTAGAGCTGATTCACCCCTCCACTTT
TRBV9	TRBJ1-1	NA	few	CASSDEGQGTAEAFF	TGTGCCAGCAGCGATGAGGGGCAGGGGACCGCTGAAGCTTTCTTT
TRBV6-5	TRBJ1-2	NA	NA	CASSYPGGGGDGYTF	TGTGCCAGCAGTTACCCCGGGGGAGGGGGGGATGGCTACACCTTC
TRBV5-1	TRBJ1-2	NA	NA	CASSNTGVGGYTF	TGCGCCAGCAGCAATACGGGGGTAGGAGGCTACACCTTC
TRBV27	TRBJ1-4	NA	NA	CASSSTGEKLFF	TGTGCCAGCAGTTCGACAGGTGAAAAACTGTTTTTT
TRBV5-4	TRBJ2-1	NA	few	CASSLRSSPNGEQFF	TGTGCCAGCAGCTTGAGGAGCTCTCCCAATGGGGAGCAGTTCTTC
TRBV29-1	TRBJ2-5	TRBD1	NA	CSATDRGETQYF	TGCAGCGCAACAGACAGGGGTGAGACCCAGTACTTC